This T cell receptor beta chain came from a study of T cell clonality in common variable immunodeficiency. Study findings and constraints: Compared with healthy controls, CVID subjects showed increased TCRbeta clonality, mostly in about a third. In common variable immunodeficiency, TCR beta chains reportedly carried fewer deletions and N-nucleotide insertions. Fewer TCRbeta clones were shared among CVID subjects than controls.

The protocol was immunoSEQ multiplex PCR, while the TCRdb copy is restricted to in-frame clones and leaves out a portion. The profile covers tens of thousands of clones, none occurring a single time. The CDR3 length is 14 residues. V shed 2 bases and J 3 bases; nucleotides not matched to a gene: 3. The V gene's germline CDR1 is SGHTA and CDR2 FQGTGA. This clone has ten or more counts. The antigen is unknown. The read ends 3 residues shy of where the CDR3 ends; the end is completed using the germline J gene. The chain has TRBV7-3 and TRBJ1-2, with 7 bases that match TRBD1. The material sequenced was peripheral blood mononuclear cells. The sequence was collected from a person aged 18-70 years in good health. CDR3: CASSLGGGDYGYTF. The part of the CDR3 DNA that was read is TGTGCCAGCAGCTTAGGAGGGGGCGACTATGGC.